This T cell receptor (beta chain) was found in a study of blood T cell repertoires in COVID-19. For the study at large: Sites across the United States, Italy and Spain contributed samples from acute and convalescent COVID-19.

As originally analysed: Estimates of nucleated cell counts were drawn from the amplification of reference gene primers. Assay used: immunoSEQ multiplex PCR; TCRdb lists only in-frame clones, some missing. Clone size and V and J calls were adopted from that table, with D and trimming inferred from the DNA. This table holds 30,000 to 35,000 clones, over 70% found once. Trimming removed 2 bases at V and 6 bases at J, with 11 bases between. CDR3 length: 14 residues. Germline V gene sequence: CDR1 SGDLS, CDR2 YYNGEE. This chain joins TRBV9 and TRBJ2-2, with D possibly matching TRBD1 (5 bases). Sequencing used peripheral blood. The clonotype was recovered from an elderly man with acute or convalescent COVID-19. CDR3 sequence reads: CASSVQGNAGELFF. The CDR3 DNA is TGTGCCAGCAGCGTGCAGGGTAACGCCGGGGAGCTGTTTTTT.